One T cell receptor beta chain is described in this entry. The antigen is unknown. The sample is drawn from a study of cytomegalovirus exposure and HLA in healthy donors. The PCR employed 60 Vbeta primers together with 13 Jbeta primers. Only in-frame clones appear in the TCRdb table, and some are missing; sequencing was by immunoSEQ multiplex PCR. The sample has 80,000 to 95,000 clones, 65% to 80% seen once. Study findings and constraints: What a later analysis showed was that several of the most significant clusters appeared linked to common viral pathogens.

Each of the donors was a healthy bone marrow donor. Donors likely had unrecorded immune exposures despite being nominally healthy when sampled. Per the germline V gene, CDR1 is SGHRS and CDR2 is YFSETQ. The CDR3 loop spans 14 amino acids. V lost 4 bases, J lost 4 bases, and 15 bases lay in between. The sample consisted of PBMCs. The TCR comes from a woman under 30 in good health and CMV-seropositive. The rearrangement links TRBV5-1 to TRBJ2-7, with a possible D match to TRBD1 (5 bases). The CDR3 coding sequence is TGCGCCAGCAGCCCCCGAACAGGCGGATACGAGCAGTACTTC. It is translated as CASSPRTGGYEQYF. Looking up the rest from reference TRBV5-1 and TRBJ2-7 gives the full variable domain: KAGVTQTPRYLIKTRGQQVTLSCSPISGHRSVSWYQQTPGQGLQFLFEYFSETQRNKGNFPGRFSGRQFSNSRSEMNVSTLELGDSALYLCASSPRTGGYEQYFGPGTRLTVT.